The source of this TCR beta chain is a study of T cell repertoires in cytomegalovirus infection. Study-wide findings and caveats: The response measured ex vivo was dominated by TCR beta clonotypes (HLA-C-restricted and CMV-specific).

Germline V gene data show CDR1 as MNHNS and CDR2 as SASEGT. Trimming took off 5 bases at V and 3 bases at J, with 14 bases between the two ends. The CDR3 is 15 residues long. TCRdb redid the calling of the reads with MiXCR, one entry per CDR3 protein. The repertoire has hundreds of thousands of distinct CDR3 sequences, 25% to 30% of them found once; the top ten carry about 20%. Concerning this clonotype itself: Its specificity is unknown.

The TCR comes from a human donor in good health (CMV status not recorded). Some clones in this sample may be carry-over from other donors' samples. J is TRBJ1-3 and V is TRBV6-1; D is possibly TRBD1 (5 bases). The specimen was cultured PBMCs, collected from culture after CMV antigen stimulation. The CDR3 nucleotides read TGTGCCAGCAGTCCCAGGGATCCGAGTGGAAACACCATATATTTT. Translated, it gives CASSPRDPSGNTIYF.